The sequence of this T cell receptor (beta chain) was determined in a study of blood T cell repertoires in COVID-19. Study background: Acute and convalescent COVID-19 samples came from the United States, Italy and Spain.

V was shortened by 8 bases and J by 5 bases, with 16 bases between the two germline ends. Germline lookup yields CDR1 ENHRY and CDR2 SYGVKD. This CDR3 has 14 residues. Original processing notes: Nucleated cell counts were estimated from reference gene primer amplification. Generated by immunoSEQ multiplex PCR, the TCRdb table keeps only in-frame clones and is missing some. The V and J calls and clone size are taken from that table; D and trimming were inferred from the DNA. The sample yields 200,000 to 300,000 clones, roughly 89% seen once. The sample was PBMCs or T cells enriched from blood (not recorded which). The TCR comes from a woman aged 25 to 39 who had recovered from COVID-19. This chain connects TRBV10-3 to TRBJ1-5, with no clear D. CDR3 region: CAIQAEGGYQPQHF. The DNA of the CDR3 is TGTGCCATCCAGGCCGAGGGTGGGTATCAGCCCCAGCATTTT.